The 31 T cell receptor beta chains reported below all come from one sample, sequenced in a study of CD8 T cells in Susac syndrome (dated by TCRdb to about 2019). The method was the immunoSEQ multiplex PCR assay. RNA was extracted with the RNeasy kit and roughly 0.5 to 1 ug was reverse transcribed using random hexamers. TCRdb took the public reads, trimmed them with fastp at Q25, ran MiXCR for clone calling and kept in-frame beta chains. Every CDR3 protein is listed once, alongside the most common genes and DNA of its rows. The sample records more than 250,000 distinct CDR3 sequences, approximately 90% of which are singletons. The ten top clones hold about 0.063% of the sample. Material for sequencing was CD4+ T cells from PBMCs. Every receptor here comes from a human donor with multiple sclerosis.

The chain uses TRBV5-6 and TRBJ2-7; 8 bases line up with TRBD2. With 5 bases clipped from V and 5 bases from J, the junction kept 9 bases outside the gene matches. CDR3 length: 14 amino acids. Germline loops: CDR1 SGHDT, CDR2 YYEEEE. CDR3 nucleotides: TGTGCCAGCAGTGTACGGGAGGGTGACGACGAGCAGTACTTC. The encoded protein is CASSVREGDDEQYF.

V is TRBV27 and J is TRBJ2-5; no clear D. Germline loops: CDR1 MNHEY, CDR2 SMNVEV (reference sequence). Trimming pared 2 bases from V and 5 bases from J, leaving 9 bases between. The CDR3 is made up of 13 amino acids. CDR3 region: CASSLKVLETQYF. The DNA of the CDR3 is TGTGCCAGCAGTTTAAAAGTCTTGGAGACCCAGTACTTC.

This chain connects TRBV20-1 to TRBJ2-3, with 8 bases lining up with TRBD2. This CDR3 is built from 14 residues. The germline V gene encodes CDR1 DFQATT and CDR2 SNEGSKA (reference sequence). The ends lost 6 bases at V and 7 bases at J; junction bases unmatched: 12. In DNA form, the CDR3 reads TGCAGTGCCCTTCTGAGCGGGGGCCTCCATACGCAGTATTTT. Amino acid sequence: CSALLSGGLHTQYF.

V and J are TRBV4-2 and TRBJ2-1; TRBD2 is a possible D gene (5 bases). This CDR3 comprises 18 residues. CDR1 and CDR2 from the germline V gene are LGHNA and YNFKEQ. Trimming stripped 1 base from V and 7 bases from J, with 23 bases between. CDR3 bases: TGTGCCAGCAGCCAAGTTTTCGCGGGCGCTAGAGGAAAGAATGAGCAGTTCTTC. Translation: CASSQVFAGARGKNEQFF.

The chain links TRBV10-1 to TRBJ2-4; TRBD2 agrees at 7 bases. Trimming cost V 5 bases and J 7 bases; bases outside gene matches: 5. The CDR3 loop spans 13 amino acids. Germline V gene data show CDR1 as WNHNN and CDR2 as SYGVQD (reference sequence). CDR3 sequence reads: CASSPGGTNIQYF. The CDR3 nucleotides are TGCGCCAGCAGTCCCGGGGGGACGAACATTCAGTACTTC.

The genes are TRBV18 and TRBJ2-6; no definite D call. This CDR3 has 16 amino acids. CDR1 and CDR2 from the germline V gene are KGHSH and LQKENI. V was trimmed by 3 bases and J by 0 bases, leaving 9 bases between them. This chain's CDR3 is CASSPAAFSGANVLTF. CDR3 sequence (DNA): TGTGCCAGCTCACCGGCAGCCTTCTCTGGGGCCAACGTCCTGACTTTC.

The chain links TRBV7-8 to TRBJ2-5; no clear D gene. V shed 5 bases and J shed 4 bases, with 20 bases lying between them. CDR1 is SGHVS, CDR2 FQNEAQ, per germline. The CDR3 has 16 amino acids. CDR3 in amino acids: CASSQHRLMVVETQYF. The CDR3 DNA sequence: TGTGCCAGCAGCCAGCATCGGCTAATGGTGGTAGAGACCCAGTACTTC.

The CDR3 region is CASSFPRAGAYGYTF. CDR3 DNA sequence: TGTGCCAGCAGTTTCCCCAGGGCCGGGGCCTATGGCTACACCTTC. The V call is TRBV6-2 or TRBV6-3, the J call TRBJ1-2, with D maybe TRBD1 (5 bases). Germline V gene lookup returns CDR1 MNHEY and CDR2 SVGEGT. The V and J ends lost 4 bases and 4 bases respectively, with 16 bases between them. The CDR3 consists of 15 residues.

This chain joins TRBV20-1 and TRBJ1-5; the match to TRBD1 covers 9 bases. V trimming: 2 bases; J trimming: 0 bases; junction bases outside the gene matches: 17. Germline CDR1 and CDR2: DFQATT and SNEGSKA (reference sequence). The CDR3 is 20 residues long. The DNA for the CDR3 is TGCAGTGCTAGAAGGTTGTCCGAGACAGGGGGGTCGTATAGCAATCAGCCCCAGCATTTT. Encoded protein: CSARRLSETGGSYSNQPQHF.

The rearrangement links TRBV25-1 to TRBJ2-6; D is possibly TRBD2 (6 bases). Germline V gene data show CDR1 as MGHDK and CDR2 as SYGVNS. The CDR3 runs 15 residues. Trimming stripped 8 bases from V and 1 base from J, with 12 bases between. The CDR3 coding sequence is TGTGCCAGCTCACGGGGAGGTTCTGGGGCCAACGTCCTGACTTTC. Translating gives CASSRGGSGANVLTF. Using reference TRBV25-1 and TRBJ2-6 for the parts outside the CDR3, the full variable domain is EADIYQTPRYLVIGTGKKITLECSQTMGHDKMYWYQQDPGMELHLIHYSYGVNSTEKGDLSSESTVSRIRTEHFPLTLESARPSHTSQYLCASSRGGSGANVLTFGAGSRLTVL.

This rearrangement joins TRBV30 to TRBJ1-1; 8 positions agree with TRBD1. CDR3 size: 14 residues. The V and J ends lost 2 bases and 10 bases, in that order; junction bases with no gene match: 12. Germline CDR1 reads GTSNPN; CDR2 reads SVGIG (reference sequence). The CDR3 coding sequence is TGTGCCTGGAGTCCACCGGACAGGGTGAGAGGAGCTTTCTTT. Its translation is CAWSPPDRVRGAFF.

The rearrangement uses TRBV4-3 and TRBJ1-2; no reliable D call. Germline V gene lookup returns CDR1 LGHNA and CDR2 YSLEER. The CDR3 is 14 amino acids. Trimming removed 2 bases at V and 8 bases at J, with 15 bases between. The CDR3 spells CASSQPRAVEGYTF. CDR3 in DNA: TGCGCCAGCAGCCAACCTAGGGCAGTCGAGGGCTACACCTTC.

This chain connects TRBV7-2 to TRBJ2-3, with 7 bases that match TRBD1. Germline V lookup: CDR1 SGHTA, CDR2 FQGNSA. CDR3 length: 15 residues. V lost 1 base, J lost 4 bases, and 5 bases stayed unmatched. For the CDR3, the DNA is TGTGCCAGCAGCTTAGGGATACAGGGGCCAGATACGCAGTATTTT. Translating it yields CASSLGIQGPDTQYF. Complete variable domain (other parts from reference TRBV7-2 and TRBJ2-3): GAGVSQSPSNKVTEKGKDVELRCDPISGHTALYWYRQSLGQGLEFLIYFQGNSAPDKSGLPSDRFSAERTGGSVSTLTIQRTQQEDSAVYLCASSLGIQGPDTQYFGPGTRLTVL.

The chain has TRBV3-1 and TRBJ2-1, with D tentatively TRBD2 (5 bases). CDR3 length equals 18 residues. Per germline, CDR1 LGHDT and CDR2 YNNKEL (reference sequence). Trimming stripped 4 bases from V and 3 bases from J, with 22 bases between. CDR3 residues: CASSPKPVGSFNYNEQFF. In DNA form, the CDR3 reads TGTGCCAGCAGCCCCAAGCCGGTGGGGAGCTTTAACTACAATGAGCAGTTCTTC.

The chain uses TRBV29-1 and TRBJ2-5; D is perhaps TRBD1 or TRBD2 (6 bases each). V lost 5 bases and J lost 5, with 15 bases in between. The CDR3 sequence is 13 residues long. Per germline, CDR1 SQVTM and CDR2 ANQGSEA. CDR3 bases: TGCAGCGTTCGGGGGCAGGTGTGGGAGACCCAGTACTTC. It is translated as CSVRGQVWETQYF.

The rearrangement joins TRBV20-1 to TRBJ1-2; unclear D gene. Germline lookup yields CDR1 DFQATT and CDR2 SNEGSKA (reference sequence). V was trimmed by 3 bases and J by 2 bases, leaving 13 bases between them. This CDR3 contains 14 residues. This CDR3 is CSASLSRQNYGYTF. In nucleotides, the CDR3 is TGCAGTGCTAGTCTTTCTCGGCAGAACTATGGCTACACCTTC.

The V and J genes are TRBV10-3 and TRBJ1-2; D call uncertain. The CDR3 loop spans 13 amino acids. Deletions cut 4 bases from V and 3 bases from J, with 9 bases between. Germline V lookup: CDR1 ENHRY, CDR2 SYGVKD. DNA of the CDR3: TGTGCCATCAGTGGGGTCGGGGACTATGGCTACACCTTC. This encodes CAISGVGDYGYTF.

This clonotype was seen just once. The chain recombines TRBV30 with TRBJ2-7; D gene ambiguous. In germline, CDR1 is GTSNPN, CDR2 SVGIG (reference sequence). Trimming took off 1 base at V and 5 bases at J, with 9 bases between the two ends. CDR3 length equals 12 residues. CDR3 DNA sequence: TGTGCCTGGAGTGCCCTTGCGGACGAGCAGTACTTC. Amino acids: CAWSALADEQYF.

The V call is TRBV20-1, the J call TRBJ2-1; 13 nucleotides align to TRBD2. This CDR3 has 19 residues. Germline V gives CDR1 DFQATT, CDR2 SNEGSKA (reference sequence). The ends lost 6 bases at V and 0 bases at J; junction bases unmatched: 14. CDR3: CSAMPTSGRTGSSYNEQFF. The DNA of the CDR3 is TGCAGTGCCATGCCGACTAGCGGGAGGACGGGTAGCTCCTACAATGAGCAGTTCTTC.

The chain has TRBV7-2 and TRBJ2-5; TRBD1 or TRBD2 may be the D gene (5 bases each). V was shortened by 0 bases and J by 5 bases, with 16 bases between the two germline ends. In germline, CDR1 is SGHTA, CDR2 FQGNSA. The CDR3 is 16 amino acids. In DNA form, the CDR3 reads TGTGCCAGCAGCTTAGCGGGGCAGGCCGGGGAGGAGACCCAGTACTTC. Its translation: CASSLAGQAGEETQYF.

V and J are TRBV18 and TRBJ1-2; D call uncertain. The germline CDR1 and CDR2 sequences are KGHSH and LQKENI. V was pared by 3 bases and J by 1 base, with 12 bases between. This CDR3 region has 15 residues. For the CDR3, the DNA is TGTGCCAGCTCACCCGAGCGCGTGGATAACTATGGCTACACCTTC. Its translation: CASSPERVDNYGYTF.

V usage is TRBV29-1 and J usage is TRBJ2-3; 9 nucleotides line up with TRBD2. Germline CDR1 is SQVTM and CDR2 is ANQGSEA. V gave up 6 bases and J gave up 1 base; unmatched junction bases: 5. The CDR3 runs to 14 residues. Here the CDR3 reads CSVATSGRTDTQYF. CDR3 bases: TGCAGCGTCGCTACTAGCGGGCGCACAGATACGCAGTATTTT.

The chain couples TRBV29-1 to TRBJ2-7; D is ambiguous. Germline assignment: CDR1 SQVTM and CDR2 ANQGSEA. The V end was cut by 4 bases, the J end by 0 bases, with 7 bases between. The CDR3 runs to 12 residues. The CDR3 reads CSVVGLSYEQYF. DNA for the CDR3: TGCAGCGTTGTTGGCCTCTCCTACGAGCAGTACTTC.

This chain uses TRBV7-6 with TRBJ1-1; D is unclear. Germline CDR1 is SGHVS and CDR2 is FNYEAQ. The CDR3 totals 15 residues. V was trimmed by 5 bases and J by 1 base, leaving 14 bases between them. The CDR3 is CASSPQPHRNTEAFF. CDR3 bases: TGTGCCAGCAGCCCCCAACCCCACAGGAACACTGAAGCTTTCTTT.

This chain connects TRBV20-1 to TRBJ2-5; the D gene is possibly TRBD2 (6 bases). There are 13 residues in the CDR3. CDR1 is DFQATT, CDR2 SNEGSKA, per germline (reference sequence). Trimming pared 5 bases from V and 5 bases from J, leaving 15 bases between. The CDR3 DNA reads as TGCAGTGCTCGCCGGGAGAATCGGGAGACCCAGTACTTC. It yields the protein CSARRENRETQYF.

The chain couples TRBV20-1 to TRBJ2-2, with TRBD2 matching 10 bases. The CDR3 consists of 16 residues. J lost 1 base, V lost 3 bases, and 5 bases had no gene match. From germline, CDR1 is DFQATT and CDR2 SNEGSKA (reference sequence). CDR3 in amino acids: CSASSPSGGNTGELFF. The CDR3, as DNA: TGCAGTGCTAGTTCTCCTAGCGGGGGGAACACCGGGGAGCTGTTTTTT.

V usage is TRBV20-1 and J usage is TRBJ2-3; 11 bases align to TRBD1. Trimming cost V 4 bases and J 1 base; bases outside gene matches: 4. CDR1 is DFQATT and CDR2 is SNEGSKA in the germline V gene (reference sequence). The CDR3 sequence is 15 residues long. The CDR3 is CSATDRGRGTDTQYF. Written as DNA, the CDR3 is TGCAGTGCTACGGACAGGGGGCGCGGCACAGATACGCAGTATTTT.

The chain is built from TRBV18 and TRBJ1-1, with TRBD1 matching over 11 bases. This CDR3 has 16 amino acids. CDR1 is KGHSH, CDR2 LQKENI, per germline. V lost 3 bases and J lost 1; bases outside the gene matches: 4. The CDR3 DNA reads as TGTGCCAGCTCACCTGGGACAGGGGGACGGAACACTGAAGCTTTCTTT. Protein: CASSPGTGGRNTEAFF. Full variable domain (remainder filled in from reference TRBV18 and TRBJ1-1): NAGVMQNPRHLVRRRGQEARLRCSPMKGHSHVYWYRQLPEEGLKFMVYLQKENIIDESGMPKERFSAEFPKEGPSILRIQQVVRGDSAAYFCASSPGTGGRNTEAFFGQGTRLTVV.

This rearrangement joins TRBV5-1 to TRBJ2-1, with 10 bases fitting TRBD2. Germline V lookup: CDR1 SGHRS, CDR2 YFSETQ. The CDR3 covers 15 residues. The V segment lost 2 bases and the J segment 7 bases; nucleotides outside the gene matches: 6. CDR3 DNA sequence: TGCGCCAGCAGCTTTACGGCTAGCGGGAGTAATGAGCAGTTCTTC. Protein: CASSFTASGSNEQFF.

This sequence joins TRBV24-1 and TRBJ2-5; 10 nucleotides line up with TRBD1. Per germline, CDR1 KGHDR and CDR2 SFDVKD. V was pared by 4 bases and J by 5 bases, with 9 bases of the junction left unmatched. The CDR3 has 16 residues. DNA for the CDR3: TGTGCCACCAGTGAGTGTGAAGGACAGGGGGGTGAGACCCAGTACTTC. Residues: CATSECEGQGGETQYF.

This chain uses TRBV3-1 with TRBJ2-7; 10 bases fit TRBD1. Losses at the gene ends were 1 base for V and 3 bases for J; bases not matched to a gene: 6. The germline CDR1 and CDR2 sequences are LGHDT and YNNKEL (reference sequence). The CDR3 runs to 16 residues. The CDR3 sequence: CASSQGGTGEVYEQYF. The CDR3 DNA is TGTGCCAGCAGCCAAGGCGGGACAGGGGAGGTCTACGAGCAGTACTTC.